A single count supports the clone carrying this T cell receptor (beta chain). The antigen is undetermined. This sample stems from a study of T cell responses to AZD1222 COVID-19 vaccine. Broader study findings: Reportedly, close to half of spike-specific TCRs are directed against unmutated variant regions. CD4 TCRs linked to vaccination spanned spike, dominating at 160-218 and 743-854. Females made up more of the donors, who were largely white British, and clonal diversity may have come out too low. Sampled repertoires all dated from after the peak T cell response.

Sequenced by immunoSEQ multiplex PCR; TCRdb stores in-frame clones only, minus some. The sample carries about 140,000 clones, 85% to 95% recorded once. This clonotype was sampled from an adult who had recovered from COVID-19. The specimen was peripheral blood, collected after recovery from COVID-19.

The CDR3 DNA reads as TGCAGCGTTACGGGAGCTGGAAACACCATATATTTT. It specifies CSVTGAGNTIYF. The chain employs TRBV29-1 and TRBJ1-3; D not resolved. V shed 5 bases and J shed 2 bases, with 7 bases lying between them. This CDR3 region has 12 residues. The V gene's germline CDR1 is SQVTM and CDR2 ANQGSEA.